These 10 T cell receptor beta chains were sequenced from one sample in a study of OX40 agonist ivuxolimab in advanced cancers. Libraries were prepared by immunoSEQ multiplex PCR; TCRdb keeps only in-frame clonotypes and omits some of them. The profile shows approximately 10,000 clones, 86% of them singletons. The sample was CD4+ or CD8+ T cells sorted from blood, taken in a trial of the OX40 agonist ivuxolimab. The receptors stem from an adult with an advanced solid tumor such as melanoma, head and neck, liver or kidney cancer.

The DNA for the CDR3 is TGTGCCATCAGTGGCGCCCGGGACACGGCGACAGATACGCAGTATTTT. Its protein is CAISGARDTATDTQYF. V and J are TRBV10-3 and TRBJ2-3; TRBD1 is a possible D gene (6 bases). V lost 4 bases to trimming and J lost 3 bases, with 17 bases between them. Per the germline V gene, CDR1 is ENHRY and CDR2 is SYGVKD. This CDR3 is 16 amino acids long.

The gene calls are TRBV6-1 and TRBJ2-7; D is unclear. V was pared by 5 bases and J by 2 bases, with 10 bases between. Per germline, CDR1 MNHNS and CDR2 SASEGT. There are 13 residues in the CDR3. The CDR3 loop reads CASSPFVTYEQYF. For the CDR3, the DNA is TGTGCCAGCAGTCCGTTCGTAACCTACGAGCAGTACTTC.

The chain uses TRBV25-1 and TRBJ2-5; 10 bases are a match to TRBD1. The CDR3 covers 14 residues. V shed 6 bases, J shed 5 bases, and the junction held 6 bases outside the gene matches. Germline V gene lookup returns CDR1 MGHDK and CDR2 SYGVNS. The CDR3 DNA follows: TGTGCCAGCAGGGGGACAGGGGTGGGGGAGACCCAGTACTTC. Its protein is CASRGTGVGETQYF.

The chain carries TRBV5-6 and TRBJ2-2, with a weak D call TRBD1 (5 bases). Looked up from germline, CDR1 is SGHDT and CDR2 is YYEEEE. The CDR3 covers 15 residues. Trimming removed 0 bases from V and 6 bases from J, with 12 bases in between. In nucleotides, the CDR3 is TGTGCCAGCAGCTTGGGGGGCAGGGTTGCCGGGGAGCTGTTTTTT. Protein product: CASSLGGRVAGELFF.

This rearrangement joins TRBV2 to TRBJ2-7; tentative D call: TRBD2 (6 bases). Germline V gives CDR1 SNHLY, CDR2 FYNNEI. This CDR3 has 11 residues. For the CDR3, the DNA is TGTGCTCAAAGGGAGGAGTACGAGCAGTACTTC. It codes for CAQREEYEQYF.

V is TRBV6-6 and J is TRBJ2-2; 7 nucleotides agree with TRBD1. Germline CDR1 is MNHNY and CDR2 is SVGAGI (reference sequence). V lost 3 bases and J lost 10; bases outside the gene matches: 5. This CDR3 has 13 amino acids. This CDR3 is CASSYEGTVELFF. The CDR3 DNA reads as TGTGCCAGCAGTTATGAGGGGACAGTGGAGCTGTTTTTT.

A word on this clone: A far larger clone is one nucleotide away, so this likely arose from a read error. The V gene is TRBV5-6, the J gene TRBJ1-3; 10 nucleotides align to TRBD1. V trimming: 2 bases; J trimming: 0 bases; junction bases outside the gene matches: 8. Germline values: CDR1 SGHDT, CDR2 YYEEEE. The CDR3 has 18 amino acids. The CDR3 loop reads CASSFEGTGATSGNTIYF. The CDR3 coding sequence is TGTGCCAGCAGCTTTGAAGGGACAGGGGCTACCTCTGGAAACACCATATATTTT.

The chain carries TRBV7-9 and TRBJ2-7, with no clear D. Between the trimmed V and J ends, which lost 1 base and 10 bases, there was a span of 20 bases. The germline gives CDR1 SEHNR, CDR2 FQNEAQ (reference sequence). The CDR3 spans 15 residues. CDR3 DNA: TGTGCCAGCAGCTTAGGGATAGGGCTTAAGCCTCGCCAGTACTTC. Translation: CASSLGIGLKPRQYF.

The chain couples TRBV30 to TRBJ2-1; D is perhaps TRBD2 (6 bases). CDR3 length equals 13 residues. From germline, CDR1 is GTSNPN and CDR2 SVGIG (reference sequence). Between the trimmed V and J ends, which lost 2 bases and 7 bases, there was a span of 12 bases. The CDR3 here is CAWSRLAKNEQFF. The CDR3 nucleotides are TGTGCCTGGAGTAGGCTAGCGAAGAATGAGCAGTTCTTC.

This chain links TRBV6-5 with TRBJ2-7; tentative D call: TRBD2 (5 bases). Per germline, CDR1 MNHEY and CDR2 SVGAGI. Trimming shortened V by 4 bases and J by 3 bases, and 10 bases separated the two germline ends. CDR3 length: 13 residues. In nucleotides, the CDR3 is TGTGCCAGCAGTTTCGGGAACAGCTACGAGCAGTACTTC. Protein sequence: CASSFGNSYEQYF.